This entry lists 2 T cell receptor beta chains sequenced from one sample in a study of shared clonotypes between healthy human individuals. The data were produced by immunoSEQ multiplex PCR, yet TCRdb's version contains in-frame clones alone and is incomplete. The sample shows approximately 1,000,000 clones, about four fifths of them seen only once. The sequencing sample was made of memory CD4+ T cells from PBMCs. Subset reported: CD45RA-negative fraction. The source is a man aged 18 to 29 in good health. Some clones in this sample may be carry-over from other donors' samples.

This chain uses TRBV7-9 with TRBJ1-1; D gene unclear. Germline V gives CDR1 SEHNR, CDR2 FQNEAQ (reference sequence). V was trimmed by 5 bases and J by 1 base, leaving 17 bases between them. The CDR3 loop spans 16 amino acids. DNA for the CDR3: TGTGCCAGCAGCGGCCCGATGAACGTGCAGAACACTGAAGCTTTCTTT. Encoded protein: CASSGPMNVQNTEAFF.

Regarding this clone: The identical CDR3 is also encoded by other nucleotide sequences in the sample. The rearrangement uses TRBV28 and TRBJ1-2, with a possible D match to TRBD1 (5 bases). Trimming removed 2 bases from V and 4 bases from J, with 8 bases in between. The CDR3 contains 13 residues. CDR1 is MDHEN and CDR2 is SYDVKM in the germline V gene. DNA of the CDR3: TGTGCCAGCAGTTTAAGGGGTTCCTATGGCTACACCTTC. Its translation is CASSLRGSYGYTF.